Included here is one T cell receptor beta chain sequence, with context. Looked up from germline, CDR1 is SGDLS and CDR2 is YYNGEE. The CDR3 sequence is 16 residues long. Unmatched junction bases numbered 9, after V lost 2 bases and J lost 5 bases. The sample is drawn from a study of blood T cell repertoires in COVID-19. Study as a whole: COVID-19 samples, acute and convalescent, were from the United States, Italy and Spain. The cDNA or gDNA used as material had been derived from T cells, B-cell-depleted T cells, or PBMCs.

Authors' data handling: For nucleated cells, counts were estimated from reference gene primer amplification. Libraries were prepared by immunoSEQ multiplex PCR; TCRdb keeps only in-frame clonotypes and omits some of them. V, J and clone size reflect that table, while D and trimming were determined from the DNA. The data contain some 150,000 clones, 86% of them seen just once; the ten biggest clones take up 7.5% to 8.5%. Sequencing used peripheral blood. V usage is TRBV9 and J usage is TRBJ2-2; 7 bases agree with TRBD1. The sequence came from a woman aged 55-70 years with acute or convalescent COVID-19. In DNA, the CDR3 is TGTGCCAGCAGCGTTCTCCCGACAGGGACGACCGGGGAGCTGTTTTTT. It is translated as CASSVLPTGTTGELFF. Full variable domain (outside the CDR3, taken from reference TRBV9 and TRBJ2-2): DSGVTQTPKHLITATGQRVTLRCSPRSGDLSVYWYQQSLDQGLQFLIQYYNGEERAKGNILERFSAQQFPDLHSELNLSSLELGDSALYFCASSVLPTGTTGELFFGEGSRLTVL.